The rows below give T cell receptor beta chains drawn from one sample of a study of blood T cells in healthy people across ages. TCRdb re-derived calls from the 5' RACE reads in MiXCR, one entry per CDR3 protein. The sample includes more than 900,000 distinct CDR3 sequences, almost 25% of them seen just once. The same sample was also studied in work on T cells of mothers and their children.

Material for sequencing was blood. These TCRs come from a girl aged 2-10 years in good health. Each CDR3 is given with its conserved first and last residue. A D gene is named only where the DNA matches it firmly. The size entry is marked missing in some rows and otherwise reads once, few, many or a size class.

V	D	J	size	CDR3	DNA
TRBV28	NA	TRBJ1-2	few	CASGGYTF	TGTGCCAGCGGGGGCTACACCTTC
TRBV28	NA	TRBJ1-2	many	CASSPRGPYGYTF	TGTGCCAGCAGCCCGAGGGGTCCCTATGGCTACACCTTC
TRBV10-3	NA	TRBJ2-1	few	CAIMSSDSNEQFF	TGTGCCATCATGTCTAGCGACTCCAATGAGCAGTTCTTC
TRBV29-1	NA	TRBJ2-3	few	CSVEYLQDTQYF	TGCAGCGTTGAGTACTTACAAGATACGCAGTATTTT
TRBV7-9	TRBD2	TRBJ2-5	NA	CASSPRVAGQETQYF	TGTGCCAGCAGCCCACGGGTAGCGGGCCAAGAGACCCAGTACTTC
TRBV12-3/TRBV12-4	TRBD2	TRBJ2-1	few	CASSFAGGEQFF	TGTGCCAGCAGTTTTGCGGGGGGTGAGCAGTTCTTC
TRBV20-1	NA	TRBJ2-3	NA	CSARSGAEGTDTQYF	TGCAGTGCTAGATCCGGAGCGGAGGGCACAGATACGCAGTATTTT
TRBV11-3	NA	TRBJ2-5	NA	CASRGHPGQETQYF	TGTGCCAGCAGGGGACACCCCGGGCAAGAGACCCAGTACTTC
TRBV28	NA	TRBJ2-4	NA	CASSPRLLLAKNIQYF	TGTGCCAGCAGTCCCCGACTTCTTCTAGCCAAAAACATTCAGTACTTC
TRBV20-1	NA	TRBJ2-7	NA	CSARVLGETYEQYF	TGCAGTGCTAGAGTGCTTGGGGAAACCTACGAGCAGTACTTC
TRBV20-1	NA	TRBJ1-5	NA	CSARGRENQPQHF	TGCAGTGCTAGAGGGAGGGAAAATCAGCCCCAGCATTTT
TRBV7-8	NA	TRBJ2-7	NA	CASSLQEGFASYEQYF	TGTGCCAGCAGCTTACAAGAAGGTTTCGCCTCCTACGAGCAGTACTTC
TRBV5-1	TRBD1	TRBJ2-3	NA	CASSLVDRGTDTQYF	TGCGCCAGCAGCTTAGTAGACAGGGGAACAGATACGCAGTATTTT
TRBV6-6	NA	TRBJ2-3	NA	CASSYGQWASTDTQYF	TGTGCCAGCAGTTACGGGCAGTGGGCTAGCACAGATACGCAGTATTTT
TRBV28	NA	TRBJ2-6	NA	CASSFSSTGANVPTF	TGTGCCAGCAGTTTCTCTTCTACTGGGGCCAACGTCCCGACTTTC
TRBV20-1	TRBD2	TRBJ2-3	NA	CSAQLAGAVTDAQYF	TGCAGTGCCCAATTAGCGGGGGCCGTAACAGATGCGCAGTATTTT
TRBV5-4	NA	TRBJ2-7	NA	CASSETGTPYAEQYF	TGTGCCAGCAGCGAGACCGGGACTCCTTATGCCGAGCAGTACTTC
TRBV7-9	NA	TRBJ1-1	few	CASSSKGGNTEAFF	TGTGCCAGCAGCTCCAAGGGGGGGAACACTGAAGCTTTCTTT
TRBV6-6	NA	TRBJ2-5	few	CASDPGRVTQYF	TGTGCCAGCGATCCAGGGCGAGTGACCCAGTACTTC
TRBV2	NA	TRBJ1-1	once	CASFINGRNTEAFF	TGTGCCAGCTTTATCAATGGTAGGAACACTGAAGCTTTCTTT
TRBV27	TRBD1	TRBJ1-4	NA	CASSSPRGRGNEKLFF	TGTGCCAGCAGTTCGCCCAGGGGGCGGGGTAATGAAAAACTGTTTTTT
TRBV7-9	NA	TRBJ1-1	few	CASSLPLGGNTEAFF	TGTGCCAGCAGCCTCCCCCTGGGTGGGAACACTGAAGCTTTCTTT
TRBV7-2	NA	TRBJ2-1	few	CASSLTVANEQFF	TGTGCCAGCAGCTTAACTGTCGCGAATGAGCAGTTCTTC
TRBV27	TRBD2	TRBJ2-1	NA	CASRASGGAHEQFF	TGTGCCAGCCGGGCTAGCGGGGGTGCGCATGAGCAGTTCTTC
TRBV21-1	NA	TRBJ2-7	few	CASSSIGGEDEQYF	TGTGCCAGCAGCAGTATAGGGGGGGAGGACGAGCAGTACTTC
TRBV7-9	TRBD2	TRBJ2-5	few	CASNSEAGGPNGQYF	TGTGCCAGCAACTCCGAAGCGGGAGGGCCTAACGGGCAGTACTTC
TRBV12-3/TRBV12-4	NA	TRBJ2-5	few	CASSLRLGEGVYPETQYF	TGTGCCAGCAGTTTGAGACTAGGCGAAGGGGTATATCCGGAGACCCAGTACTTC
TRBV7-2	NA	TRBJ2-5	NA	CASSLGPGWGDQETQYF	TGTGCCAGCAGCTTAGGTCCCGGTTGGGGGGATCAAGAGACCCAGTACTTC
TRBV2	NA	TRBJ1-4	NA	CASRAFGQSNEKLFF	TGTGCCAGCAGGGCCTTTGGACAGTCTAATGAAAAACTGTTTTTT
TRBV3-1	NA	TRBJ2-3	NA	CASSQTLLGVTDTQYF	TGTGCCAGCAGCCAAACCCTCTTAGGGGTAACAGATACGCAGTATTTT
TRBV19	NA	TRBJ2-7	few	CASSRTVTTYEQYF	TGTGCCAGTAGTCGGACAGTCACAACCTACGAGCAGTACTTC
TRBV20-1	NA	TRBJ2-1	few	CSARDPTGLGEQFF	TGCAGTGCTAGAGATCCGACAGGCTTAGGGGAGCAGTTCTTC
TRBV7-2	NA	TRBJ2-7	few	CASGSGLSYEQYF	TGTGCCAGCGGCTCGGGACTGAGCTACGAGCAGTACTTC
TRBV28	NA	TRBJ2-1	NA	CASIHRASGDFSYNEQFF	TGTGCCAGCATCCACCGGGCCTCAGGGGATTTTTCCTACAATGAGCAGTTCTTC
TRBV3-1	NA	TRBJ1-6	few	CASSLRTENSPLHF	TGTGCCAGCAGCCTTAGGACAGAGAATTCACCCCTCCACTTT
TRBV20-1	TRBD1	TRBJ1-1	NA	CSARTRDRKMNTEAFF	TGCAGTGCGAGAACCCGGGACAGAAAAATGAACACTGAAGCTTTCTTT
TRBV29-1	NA	TRBJ2-5	NA	CSLGGDGETQYF	TGCAGCCTAGGCGGAGACGGGGAGACCCAGTACTTC
TRBV6-2/TRBV6-3	NA	TRBJ2-7	NA	CASTPGRSYEQYF	TGTGCCAGCACTCCGGGACGCTCCTACGAGCAGTACTTC
TRBV15	NA	TRBJ1-4	few	CATSRDTGTHGNEKLFF	TGTGCCACCAGCAGAGATACAGGCACCCACGGCAATGAAAAACTGTTTTTT
TRBV7-2	NA	TRBJ2-7	NA	CASSLAHGPHYEQYF	TGTGCCAGCAGCTTAGCGCACGGGCCCCACTACGAGCAGTACTTC
TRBV6-1	NA	TRBJ2-3	few	CASSEYFDRDTQYF	TGTGCCAGCAGTGAATATTTCGATCGGGATACGCAGTATTTT
TRBV7-3	NA	TRBJ2-5	few	CASSMRTEETQYF	TGTGCCAGCAGCATGAGGACCGAAGAGACCCAGTACTTC
TRBV2	TRBD1	TRBJ1-6	few	CASRLTGGVYSPLHF	TGTGCCAGCAGGTTGACAGGGGGCGTTTATTCACCCCTCCACTTT
TRBV20-1	NA	TRBJ2-4	NA	CSASARAAKNIQYF	TGCAGTGCTAGTGCACGGGCGGCCAAAAACATTCAGTACTTC